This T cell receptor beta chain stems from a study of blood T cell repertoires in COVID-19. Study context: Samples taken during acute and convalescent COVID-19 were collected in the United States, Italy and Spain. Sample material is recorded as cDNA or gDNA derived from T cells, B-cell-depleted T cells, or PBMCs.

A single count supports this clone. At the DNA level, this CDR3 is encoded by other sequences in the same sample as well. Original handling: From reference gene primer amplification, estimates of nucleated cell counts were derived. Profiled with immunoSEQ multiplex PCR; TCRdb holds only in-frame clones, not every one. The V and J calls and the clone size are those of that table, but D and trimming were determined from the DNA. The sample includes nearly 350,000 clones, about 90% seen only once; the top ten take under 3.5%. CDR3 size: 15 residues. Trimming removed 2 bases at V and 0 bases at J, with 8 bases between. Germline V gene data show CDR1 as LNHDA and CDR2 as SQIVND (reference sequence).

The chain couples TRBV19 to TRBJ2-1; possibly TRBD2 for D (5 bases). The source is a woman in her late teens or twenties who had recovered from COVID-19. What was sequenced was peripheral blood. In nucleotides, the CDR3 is TGTGCCAGTAGTATAACGGGGAGCTCCTACAATGAGCAGTTCTTC. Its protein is CASSITGSSYNEQFF.